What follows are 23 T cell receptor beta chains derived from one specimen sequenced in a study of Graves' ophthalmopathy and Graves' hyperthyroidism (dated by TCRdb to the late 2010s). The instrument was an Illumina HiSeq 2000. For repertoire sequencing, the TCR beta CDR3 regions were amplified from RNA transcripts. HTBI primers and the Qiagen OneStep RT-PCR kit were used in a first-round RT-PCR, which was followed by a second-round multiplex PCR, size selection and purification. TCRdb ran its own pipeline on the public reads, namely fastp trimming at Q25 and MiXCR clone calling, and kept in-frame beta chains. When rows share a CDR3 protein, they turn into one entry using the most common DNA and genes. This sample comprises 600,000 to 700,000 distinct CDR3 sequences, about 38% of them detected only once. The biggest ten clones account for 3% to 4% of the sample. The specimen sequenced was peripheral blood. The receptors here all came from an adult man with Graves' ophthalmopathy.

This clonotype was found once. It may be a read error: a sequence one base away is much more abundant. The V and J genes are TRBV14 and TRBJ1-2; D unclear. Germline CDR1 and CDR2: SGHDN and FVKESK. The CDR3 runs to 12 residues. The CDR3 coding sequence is TGTGTCTATCAGCCACCAAACTATGGCTACACCTTC. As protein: CVYQPPNYGYTF.

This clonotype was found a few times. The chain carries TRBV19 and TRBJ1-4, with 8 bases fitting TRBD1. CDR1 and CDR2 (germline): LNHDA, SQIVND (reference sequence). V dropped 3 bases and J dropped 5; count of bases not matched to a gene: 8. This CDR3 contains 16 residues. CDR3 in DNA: TGTGCCAGTAGTATTGGACAGGGCGGGAGAAATGAAAAACTGTTTTTT. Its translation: CASSIGQGGRNEKLFF.

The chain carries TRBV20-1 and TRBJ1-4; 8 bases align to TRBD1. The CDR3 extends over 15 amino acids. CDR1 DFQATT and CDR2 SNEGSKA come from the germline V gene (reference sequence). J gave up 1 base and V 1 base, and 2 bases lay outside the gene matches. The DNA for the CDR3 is TGCAGTGCTAGAGGGGACAGGCTAACTAATGAAAAACTGTTTTTT. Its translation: CSARGDRLTNEKLFF.

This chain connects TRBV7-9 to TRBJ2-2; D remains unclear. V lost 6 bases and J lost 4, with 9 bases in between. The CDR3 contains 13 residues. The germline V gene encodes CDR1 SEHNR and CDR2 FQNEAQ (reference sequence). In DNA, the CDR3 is TGTGCCAGCAGGGGCTATCTCACCGGGGAGCTGTTTTTT. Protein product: CASRGYLTGELFF.

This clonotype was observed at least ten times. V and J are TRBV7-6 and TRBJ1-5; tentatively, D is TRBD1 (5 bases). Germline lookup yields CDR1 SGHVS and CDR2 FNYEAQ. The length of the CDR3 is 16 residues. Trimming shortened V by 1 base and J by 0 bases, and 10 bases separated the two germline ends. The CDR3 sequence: CASSLGQGVSNQPQHF. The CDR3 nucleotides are TGTGCCAGCAGCTTAGGGCAGGGCGTTAGCAATCAGCCCCAGCATTTT.

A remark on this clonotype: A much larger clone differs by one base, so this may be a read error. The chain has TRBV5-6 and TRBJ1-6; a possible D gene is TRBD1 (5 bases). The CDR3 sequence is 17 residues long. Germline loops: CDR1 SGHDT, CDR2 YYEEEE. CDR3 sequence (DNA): TGTGCCCGCAGCGCTTCCGGGACCCCAGGTCTCAAGTCACCCCTCCACTTT. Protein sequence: CARSASGTPGLKSPLHF.

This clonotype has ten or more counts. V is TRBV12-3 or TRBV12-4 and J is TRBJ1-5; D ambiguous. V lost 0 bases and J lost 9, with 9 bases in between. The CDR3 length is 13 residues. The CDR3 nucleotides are TGTGCCAGCAGTTTAGCCGGACTTTCGCCCCAGCATTTT. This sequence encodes CASSLAGLSPQHF.

DNA for the CDR3: TGCGCCAGCAGCTTGGTGGCAGGGGTGCCCGGGGAGCTGTTTTTT. Translating gives CASSLVAGVPGELFF. The rearrangement links TRBV5-1 to TRBJ2-2; TRBD1 is a possible D gene (6 bases). This CDR3 is built from 15 residues. The germline V gene has CDR1 SGHRS and CDR2 YFSETQ. Trimming removed 0 bases at V and 6 bases at J, with 12 bases between.

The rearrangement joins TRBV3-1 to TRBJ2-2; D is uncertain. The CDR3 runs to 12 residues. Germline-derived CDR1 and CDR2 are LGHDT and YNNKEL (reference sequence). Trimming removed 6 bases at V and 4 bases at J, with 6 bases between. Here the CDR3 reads CASSRITGELFF. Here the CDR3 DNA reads TGTGCCAGCAGTCGGATCACCGGGGAGCTGTTTTTT.

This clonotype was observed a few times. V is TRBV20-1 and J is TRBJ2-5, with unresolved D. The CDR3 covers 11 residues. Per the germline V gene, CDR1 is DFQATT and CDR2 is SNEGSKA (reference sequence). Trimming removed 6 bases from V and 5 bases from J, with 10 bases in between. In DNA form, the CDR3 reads TGCAGTGCCGGCAGGCTGGAGACCCAGTACTTC. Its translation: CSAGRLETQYF.

CDR3 protein: CASSQQYQETQYF. Written as DNA, the CDR3 is TGTGCCAGCAGTCAACAGTACCAAGAGACCCAGTACTTC. The chain has TRBV12-3 or TRBV12-4 and TRBJ2-5; unclear D gene. This CDR3 is built from 13 residues. Trimming took off 5 bases at V and 0 bases at J, with 7 bases between the two ends.

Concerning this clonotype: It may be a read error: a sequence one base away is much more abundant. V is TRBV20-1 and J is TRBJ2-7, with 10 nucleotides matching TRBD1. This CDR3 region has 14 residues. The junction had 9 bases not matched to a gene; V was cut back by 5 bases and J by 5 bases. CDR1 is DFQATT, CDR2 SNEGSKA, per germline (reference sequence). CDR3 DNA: TGCAGTGCTTCCGACAGGGGGCGCTCGGACGAGCAGTACTTC. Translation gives CSASDRGRSDEQYF.

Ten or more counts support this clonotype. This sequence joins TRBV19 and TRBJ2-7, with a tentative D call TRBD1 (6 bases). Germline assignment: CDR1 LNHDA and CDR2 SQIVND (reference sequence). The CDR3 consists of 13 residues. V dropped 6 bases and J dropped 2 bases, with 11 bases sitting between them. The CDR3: CASRGAGAYEQYF. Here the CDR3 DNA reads TGTGCCAGTAGAGGGGCAGGGGCCTACGAGCAGTACTTC.

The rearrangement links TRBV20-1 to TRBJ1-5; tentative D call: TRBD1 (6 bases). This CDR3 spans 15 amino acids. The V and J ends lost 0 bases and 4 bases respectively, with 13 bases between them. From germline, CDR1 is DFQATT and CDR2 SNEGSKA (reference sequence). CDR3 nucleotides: TGCAGTGCTAGAGAAGGAGGACAGACAAATCAGCCCCAGCATTTT. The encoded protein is CSAREGGQTNQPQHF.

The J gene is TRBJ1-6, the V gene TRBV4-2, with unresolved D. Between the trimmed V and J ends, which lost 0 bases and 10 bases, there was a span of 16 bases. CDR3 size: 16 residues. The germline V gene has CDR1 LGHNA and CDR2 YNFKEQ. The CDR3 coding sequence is TGTGCCAGCAGCCAAGATCTGCGGGGAGGGTGGTCACCCCTCCACTTT. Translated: CASSQDLRGGWSPLHF.

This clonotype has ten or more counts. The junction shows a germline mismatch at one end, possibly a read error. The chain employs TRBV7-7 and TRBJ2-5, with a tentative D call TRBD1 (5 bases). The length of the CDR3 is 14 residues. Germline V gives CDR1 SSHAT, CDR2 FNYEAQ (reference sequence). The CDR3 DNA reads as TGTGCTAGCAGCCCTGGAACGAAGGGGGAGACCCAGTACTTC. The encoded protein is CASSPGTKGETQYF.

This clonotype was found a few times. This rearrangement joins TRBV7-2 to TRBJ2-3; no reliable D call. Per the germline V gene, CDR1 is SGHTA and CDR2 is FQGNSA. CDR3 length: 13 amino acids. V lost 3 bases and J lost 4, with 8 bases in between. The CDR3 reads CASSLASPDTQYF. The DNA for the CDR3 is TGTGCCAGCAGCTTGGCTTCTCCAGATACGCAGTATTTT.

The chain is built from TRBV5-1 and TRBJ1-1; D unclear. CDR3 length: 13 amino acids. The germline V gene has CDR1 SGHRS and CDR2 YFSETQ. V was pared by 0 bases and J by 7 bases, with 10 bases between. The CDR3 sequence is CASSLGSINEAFF. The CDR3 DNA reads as TGCGCCAGCAGCTTGGGATCCATTAATGAAGCTTTCTTT. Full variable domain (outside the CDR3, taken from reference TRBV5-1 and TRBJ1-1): KAGVTQTPRYLIKTRGQQVTLSCSPISGHRSVSWYQQTPGQGLQFLFEYFSETQRNKGNFPGRFSGRQFSNSRSEMNVSTLELGDSALYLCASSLGSINEAFFGQGTRLTVV.

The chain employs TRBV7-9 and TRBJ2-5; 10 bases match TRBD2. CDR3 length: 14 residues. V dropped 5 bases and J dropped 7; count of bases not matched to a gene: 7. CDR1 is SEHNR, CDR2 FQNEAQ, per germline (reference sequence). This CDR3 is CASSTRWTSGTQYF. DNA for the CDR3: TGTGCCAGCAGCACCCGATGGACTAGCGGGACCCAGTACTTC.

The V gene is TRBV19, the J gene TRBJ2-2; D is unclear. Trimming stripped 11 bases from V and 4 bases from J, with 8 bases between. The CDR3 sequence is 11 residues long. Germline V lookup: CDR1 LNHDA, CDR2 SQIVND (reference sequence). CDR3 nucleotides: TGTGCCTGGAGTGGCACCGGGGAGCTGTTTTTT. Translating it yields CAWSGTGELFF.

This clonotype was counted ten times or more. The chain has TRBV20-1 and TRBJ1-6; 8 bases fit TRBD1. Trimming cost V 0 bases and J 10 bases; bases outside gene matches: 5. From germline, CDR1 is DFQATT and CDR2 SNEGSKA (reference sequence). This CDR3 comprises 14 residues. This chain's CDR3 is CSAREDRENSPLHF. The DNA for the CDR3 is TGCAGTGCTAGAGAGGACAGGGAAAACTCACCCCTCCACTTT.

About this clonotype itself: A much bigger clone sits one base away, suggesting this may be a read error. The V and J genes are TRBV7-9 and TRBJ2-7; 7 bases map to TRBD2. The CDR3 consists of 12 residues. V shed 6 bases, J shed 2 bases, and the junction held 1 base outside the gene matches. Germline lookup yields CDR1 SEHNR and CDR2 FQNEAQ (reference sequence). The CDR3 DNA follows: TGTGCCAGCAGGACTAGCCCCTACGAGCAGTACTTC. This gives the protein CASRTSPYEQYF.

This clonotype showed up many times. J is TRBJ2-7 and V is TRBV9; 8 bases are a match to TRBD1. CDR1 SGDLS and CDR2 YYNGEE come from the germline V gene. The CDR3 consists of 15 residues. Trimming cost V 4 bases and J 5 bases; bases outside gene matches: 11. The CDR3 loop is CASSSQGQGANEQYF. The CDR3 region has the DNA TGTGCCAGCAGCTCTCAAGGGCAGGGGGCTAACGAGCAGTACTTC.